This T cell receptor (beta chain) derives from a study of blood T cell repertoires in COVID-19. In the study overall: The analysed material was cDNA or gDNA that came from T cells, B-cell-depleted T cells, or PBMCs.

Only in-frame clones appear in the TCRdb table, and some are missing; sequencing was by immunoSEQ multiplex PCR. This sample has approximately 260,000 clones, with under 90% found just once. V lost 5 bases and J 4 bases, leaving 24 bases between the germline ends. CDR3 size: 18 residues. Germline-derived CDR1 and CDR2 are LNHDA and SQIVND (reference sequence). Specimen: PBMCs or T cells enriched from blood (not recorded which). This clonotype originated in a woman aged 55-70 years who had recovered from COVID-19. The rearrangement uses TRBV19 and TRBJ1-5; maybe TRBD1 (5 bases). The DNA of the CDR3 is TGTGCCAGTAGTCTCGTCATTTCCTTCGGGGGAGGTAATCAGCCCCAGCATTTT. This encodes CASSLVISFGGGNQPQHF.